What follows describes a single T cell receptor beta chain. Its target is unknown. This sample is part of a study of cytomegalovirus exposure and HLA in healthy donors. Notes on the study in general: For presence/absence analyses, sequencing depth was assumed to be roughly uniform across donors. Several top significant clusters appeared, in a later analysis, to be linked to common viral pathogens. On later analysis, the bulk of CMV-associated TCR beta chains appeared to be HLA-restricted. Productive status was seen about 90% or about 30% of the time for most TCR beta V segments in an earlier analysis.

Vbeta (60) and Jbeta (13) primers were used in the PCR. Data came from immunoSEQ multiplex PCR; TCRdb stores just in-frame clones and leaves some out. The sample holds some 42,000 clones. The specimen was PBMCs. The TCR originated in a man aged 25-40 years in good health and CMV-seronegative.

CDR3: CASILTGGSLHF. CDR3 DNA sequence: TGTGCCAGCATCCTTACAGGGGGCTCCCTCCACTTT. This chain links TRBV2 with TRBJ1-6, with 9 bases fitting TRBD1. Germline V gene data show CDR1 as SNHLY and CDR2 as FYNNEI. This CDR3 comprises 12 residues. Unmatched junction bases numbered 6, after V lost 7 bases and J lost 14 bases.